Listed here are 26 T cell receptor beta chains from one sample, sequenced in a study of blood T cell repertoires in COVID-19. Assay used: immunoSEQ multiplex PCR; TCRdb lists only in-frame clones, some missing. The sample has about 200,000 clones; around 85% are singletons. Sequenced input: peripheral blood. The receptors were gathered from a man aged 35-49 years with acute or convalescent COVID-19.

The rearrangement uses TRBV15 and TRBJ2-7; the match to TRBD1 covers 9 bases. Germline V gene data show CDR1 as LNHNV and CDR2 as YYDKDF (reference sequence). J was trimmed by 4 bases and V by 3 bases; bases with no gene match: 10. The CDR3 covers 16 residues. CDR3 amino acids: CATSSPGQGRDYEQYF. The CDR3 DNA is TGTGCCACCAGCAGTCCGGGACAGGGTAGGGATTACGAGCAGTACTTC.

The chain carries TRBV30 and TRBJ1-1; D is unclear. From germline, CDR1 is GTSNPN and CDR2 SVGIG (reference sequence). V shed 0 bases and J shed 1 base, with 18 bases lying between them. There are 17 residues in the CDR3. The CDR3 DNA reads TGTGCCTGGAGTGTACAATGGGCCGCCCGGTGGAACACTGAAGCTTTCTTT. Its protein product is CAWSVQWAARWNTEAFF.

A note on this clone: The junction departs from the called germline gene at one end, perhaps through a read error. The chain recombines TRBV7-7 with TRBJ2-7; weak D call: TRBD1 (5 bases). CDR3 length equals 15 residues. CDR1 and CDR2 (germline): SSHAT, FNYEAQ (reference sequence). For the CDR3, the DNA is TGTGCTAGCAGCTTAGGAAGGGGTATGGGCTACGAGCAGTACTTC. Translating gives CASSLGRGMGYEQYF. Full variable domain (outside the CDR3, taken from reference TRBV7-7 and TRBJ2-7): GAGVSQSPRYKVTKRGQDVTLRCDPISSHATLYWYQQALGQGPEFLTYFNYEAQPDKSGLPSDRFSAERPEGSISTLTIQRTEQRDSAMYRCASSLGRGMGYEQYFGPGTRLTVT.

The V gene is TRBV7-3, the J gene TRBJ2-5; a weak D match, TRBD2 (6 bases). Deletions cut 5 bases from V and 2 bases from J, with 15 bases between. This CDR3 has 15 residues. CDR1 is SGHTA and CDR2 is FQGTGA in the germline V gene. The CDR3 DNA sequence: TGTGCCAGCAGCGCTGGGACTGTGATGCAAGAGACCCAGTACTTC. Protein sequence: CASSAGTVMQETQYF. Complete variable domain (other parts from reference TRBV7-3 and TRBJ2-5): GAGVSQTPSNKVTEKGKYVELRCDPISGHTALYWYRQSLGQGPEFLIYFQGTGAADDSGLPNDRFFAVRPEGSVSTLKIQRTERGDSAVYLCASSAGTVMQETQYFGPGTRLLVL.

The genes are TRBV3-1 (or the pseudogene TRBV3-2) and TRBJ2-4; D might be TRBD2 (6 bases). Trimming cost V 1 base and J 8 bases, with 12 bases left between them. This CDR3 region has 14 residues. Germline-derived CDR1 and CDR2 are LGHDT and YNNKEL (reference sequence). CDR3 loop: CASSQAGVSDIQYF. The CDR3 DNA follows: TGTGCCAGCAGCCAAGCGGGAGTCTCGGACATTCAGTACTTC.

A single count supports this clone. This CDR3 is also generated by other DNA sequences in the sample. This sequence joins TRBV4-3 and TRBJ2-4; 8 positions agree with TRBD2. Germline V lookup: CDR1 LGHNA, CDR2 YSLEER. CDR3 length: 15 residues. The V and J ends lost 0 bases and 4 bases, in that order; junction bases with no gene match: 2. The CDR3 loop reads CASSQDSSGKNIQYF. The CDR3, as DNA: TGCGCCAGCAGCCAAGATTCTAGCGGGAAAAACATTCAGTACTTC.

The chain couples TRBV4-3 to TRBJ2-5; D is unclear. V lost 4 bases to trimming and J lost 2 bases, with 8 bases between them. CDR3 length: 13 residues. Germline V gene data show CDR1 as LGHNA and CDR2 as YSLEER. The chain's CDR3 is CASSRAAQETQYF. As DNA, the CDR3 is TGCGCCAGCAGCCGGGCAGCTCAAGAGACCCAGTACTTC.

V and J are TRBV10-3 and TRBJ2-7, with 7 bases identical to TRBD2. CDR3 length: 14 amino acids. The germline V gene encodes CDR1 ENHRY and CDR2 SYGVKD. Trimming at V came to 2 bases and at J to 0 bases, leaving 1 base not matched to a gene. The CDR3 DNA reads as TGTGCCATCAGTGAGCCTAGCGGCTCCTACGAGCAGTACTTC. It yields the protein CAISEPSGSYEQYF.

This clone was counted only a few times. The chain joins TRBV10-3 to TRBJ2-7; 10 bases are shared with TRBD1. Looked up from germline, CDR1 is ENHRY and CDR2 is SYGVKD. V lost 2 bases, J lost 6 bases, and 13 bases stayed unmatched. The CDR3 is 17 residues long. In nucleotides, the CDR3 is TGTGCCATCAGTGAGACCCTCGGGTCGGGACAGGGGTTCGAGCAGTACTTC. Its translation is CAISETLGSGQGFEQYF.

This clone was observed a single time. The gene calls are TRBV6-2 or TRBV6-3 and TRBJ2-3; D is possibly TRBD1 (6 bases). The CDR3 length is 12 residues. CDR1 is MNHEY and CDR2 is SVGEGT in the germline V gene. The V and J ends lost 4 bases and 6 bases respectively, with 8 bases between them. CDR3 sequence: CASSFRGDTQYF. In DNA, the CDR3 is TGTGCCAGCAGTTTCAGGGGTGATACGCAGTATTTT.

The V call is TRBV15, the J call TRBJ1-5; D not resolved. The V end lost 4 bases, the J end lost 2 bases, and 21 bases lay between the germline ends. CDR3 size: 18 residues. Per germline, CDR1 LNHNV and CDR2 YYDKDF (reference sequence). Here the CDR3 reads CATSTATRVPAGNQPQHF. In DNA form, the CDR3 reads TGTGCCACCAGCACAGCCACCCGTGTCCCGGCGGGCAATCAGCCCCAGCATTTT.

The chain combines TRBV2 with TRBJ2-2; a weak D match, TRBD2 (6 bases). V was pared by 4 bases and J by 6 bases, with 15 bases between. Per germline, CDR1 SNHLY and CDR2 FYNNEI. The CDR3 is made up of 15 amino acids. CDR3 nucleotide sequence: TGTGCCAGCAGTGGGGGGGTTGAGAGCCCCGGGGAGCTGTTTTTT. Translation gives CASSGGVESPGELFF. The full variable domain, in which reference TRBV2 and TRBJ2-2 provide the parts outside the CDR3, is EPEVTQTPSHQVTQMGQEVILRCVPISNHLYFYWYRQILGQKVEFLVSFYNNEISEKSEIFDDQFSVERPDGSNFTLKIRSTKLEDSAMYFCASSGGVESPGELFFGEGSRLTVL.

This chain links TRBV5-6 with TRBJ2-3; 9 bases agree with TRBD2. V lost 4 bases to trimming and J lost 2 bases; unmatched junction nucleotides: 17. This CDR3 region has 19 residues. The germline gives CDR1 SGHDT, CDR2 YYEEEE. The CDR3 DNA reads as TGTGCCAGCAGCCTCCTGAGGGCTAGCGGGAAGCGGTCCACAGATACGCAGTATTTT. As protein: CASSLLRASGKRSTDTQYF.

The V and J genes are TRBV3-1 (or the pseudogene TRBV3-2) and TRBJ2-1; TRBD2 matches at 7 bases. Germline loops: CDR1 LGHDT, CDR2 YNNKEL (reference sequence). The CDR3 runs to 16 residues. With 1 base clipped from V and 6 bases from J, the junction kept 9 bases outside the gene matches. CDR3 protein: CASSQGLAVNGNEQFF. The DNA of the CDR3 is TGTGCCAGCAGCCAAGGGCTAGCGGTCAACGGCAATGAGCAGTTCTTC.

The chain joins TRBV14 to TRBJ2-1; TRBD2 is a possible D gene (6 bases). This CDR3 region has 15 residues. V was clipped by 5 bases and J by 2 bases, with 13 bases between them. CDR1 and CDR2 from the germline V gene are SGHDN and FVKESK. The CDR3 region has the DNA TGTGCCAGCAGCGAAAGGGGAGGCCCCTACAATGAGCAGTTCTTC. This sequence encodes CASSERGGPYNEQFF. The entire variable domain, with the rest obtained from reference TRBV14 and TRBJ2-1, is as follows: EAGVTQFPSHSVIEKGQTVTLRCDPISGHDNLYWYRRVMGKEIKFLLHFVKESKQDESGMPNNRFLAERTGGTYSTLKVQPAELEDSGVYFCASSERGGPYNEQFFGPGTRLTVL.

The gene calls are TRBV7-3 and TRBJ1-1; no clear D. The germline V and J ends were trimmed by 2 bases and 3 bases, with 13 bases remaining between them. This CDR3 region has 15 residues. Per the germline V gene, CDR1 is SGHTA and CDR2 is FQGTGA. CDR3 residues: CASSLSSTSYTEAFF. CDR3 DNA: TGTGCCAGCAGCTTATCTTCTACCTCTTACACTGAAGCTTTCTTT.

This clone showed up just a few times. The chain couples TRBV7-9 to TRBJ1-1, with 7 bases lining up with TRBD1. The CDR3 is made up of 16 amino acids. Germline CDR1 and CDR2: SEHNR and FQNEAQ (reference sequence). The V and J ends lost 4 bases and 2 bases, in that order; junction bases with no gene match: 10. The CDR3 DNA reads TGTGCCAGCAGCTCCAGAGGGGGACAGCTTAACACTGAAGCTTTCTTT. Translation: CASSSRGGQLNTEAFF.

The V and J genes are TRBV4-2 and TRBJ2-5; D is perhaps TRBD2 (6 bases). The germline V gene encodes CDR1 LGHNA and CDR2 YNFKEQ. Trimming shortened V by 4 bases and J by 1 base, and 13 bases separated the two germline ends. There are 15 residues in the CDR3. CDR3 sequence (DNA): TGTGCCAGCAGCCTTGTGTTAGCGGCCCAAGAGACCCAGTACTTC. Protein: CASSLVLAAQETQYF.

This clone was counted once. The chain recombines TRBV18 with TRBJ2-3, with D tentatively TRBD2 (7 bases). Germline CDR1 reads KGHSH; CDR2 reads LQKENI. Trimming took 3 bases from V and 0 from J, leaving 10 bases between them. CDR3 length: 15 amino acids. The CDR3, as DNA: TGTGCCAGCTCACCCGGGGGGCTTAGCACAGATACGCAGTATTTT. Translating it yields CASSPGGLSTDTQYF.

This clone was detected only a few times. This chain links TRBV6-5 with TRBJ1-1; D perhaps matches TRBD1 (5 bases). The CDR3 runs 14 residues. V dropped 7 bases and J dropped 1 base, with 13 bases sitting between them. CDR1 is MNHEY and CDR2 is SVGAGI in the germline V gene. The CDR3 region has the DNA TGTGCCAGCAAAAGGGGCGTAGGGAACACTGAAGCTTTCTTT. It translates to CASKRGVGNTEAFF.

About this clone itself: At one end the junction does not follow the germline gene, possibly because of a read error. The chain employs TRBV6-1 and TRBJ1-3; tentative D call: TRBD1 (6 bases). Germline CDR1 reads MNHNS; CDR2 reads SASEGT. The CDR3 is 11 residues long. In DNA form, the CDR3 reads TGTGCCAGCAGTGAGCCAGGACAGTCTCATTTT. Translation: CASSEPGQSHF.

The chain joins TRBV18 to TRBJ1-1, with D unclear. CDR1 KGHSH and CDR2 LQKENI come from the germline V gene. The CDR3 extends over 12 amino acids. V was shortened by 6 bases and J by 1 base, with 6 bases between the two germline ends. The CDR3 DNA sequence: TGTGCCAGCTCCGTCCCGAACACTGAAGCTTTCTTT. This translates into CASSVPNTEAFF.

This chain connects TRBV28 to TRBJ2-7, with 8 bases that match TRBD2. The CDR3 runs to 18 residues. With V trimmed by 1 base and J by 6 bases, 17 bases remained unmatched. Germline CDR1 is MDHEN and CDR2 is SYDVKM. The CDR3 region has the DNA TGTGCCAGCAGTTTATCCCCGCGGGAGGCCGTTCTTTGGCGCGAGCAGTACTTC. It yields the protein CASSLSPREAVLWREQYF.

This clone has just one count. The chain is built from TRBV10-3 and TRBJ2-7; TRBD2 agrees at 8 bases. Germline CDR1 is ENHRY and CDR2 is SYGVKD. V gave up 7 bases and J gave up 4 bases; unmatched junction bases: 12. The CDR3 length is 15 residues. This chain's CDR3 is CAITGGSSGTYEQYF. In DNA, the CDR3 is TGTGCCATCACTGGAGGGAGTAGCGGGACTTACGAGCAGTACTTC.

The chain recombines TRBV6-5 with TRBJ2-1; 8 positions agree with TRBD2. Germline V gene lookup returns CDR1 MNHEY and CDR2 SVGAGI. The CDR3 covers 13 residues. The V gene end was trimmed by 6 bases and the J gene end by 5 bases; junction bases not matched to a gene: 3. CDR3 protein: CASRAGGNNEQFF. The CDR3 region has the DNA TGTGCCAGCAGGGCGGGGGGAAACAATGAGCAGTTCTTC.

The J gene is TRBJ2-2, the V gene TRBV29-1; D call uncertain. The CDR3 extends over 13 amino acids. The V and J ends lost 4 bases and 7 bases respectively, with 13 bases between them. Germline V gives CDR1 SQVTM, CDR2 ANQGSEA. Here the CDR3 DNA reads TGCAGCGTTGCGTCCAATAGTAACGGGGAGCTGTTTTTT. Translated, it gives CSVASNSNGELFF.